This T cell receptor beta chain originates from a study of T cell clonality in common variable immunodeficiency. Overall study findings and caveats: The cause of increased CVID clonality remains unclear without subpopulation sequencing. Common variable immunodeficiency TCR beta sequences reportedly had fewer deletions and N-nucleotide insertions.

CVID and control samples used equivalent genomic DNA input. The repertoire was sequenced with immunoSEQ multiplex PCR; TCRdb's copy has only in-frame clones and lacks some. This sample comprises approximately 50,000 clones, none seen once only. Germline V gene data show CDR1 as MNHNS and CDR2 as SASEGT. This CDR3 is built from 13 residues. Deletions cut 4 bases from V and 3 bases from J, with 10 bases between. This clone was recorded at least ten times. Its cognate antigen is unknown. The CDR3 end falls 3 residues outside the read, so it is completed with the germline J gene. Donors gave roughly 5 to 8.5 ml heparinized peripheral whole blood.

The TCR sequence derives from a person aged 18 to 75 in good health. The specimen was peripheral blood mononuclear cells. The chain combines TRBV6-1 with TRBJ2-7; D is perhaps TRBD1 (6 bases). CDR3 bases read: TGTGCCAGCAGTGCGGACAGAATCTACGAG. This gives the protein CASSADRIYE. The full CDR3 reads CASSADRIYEQYF.